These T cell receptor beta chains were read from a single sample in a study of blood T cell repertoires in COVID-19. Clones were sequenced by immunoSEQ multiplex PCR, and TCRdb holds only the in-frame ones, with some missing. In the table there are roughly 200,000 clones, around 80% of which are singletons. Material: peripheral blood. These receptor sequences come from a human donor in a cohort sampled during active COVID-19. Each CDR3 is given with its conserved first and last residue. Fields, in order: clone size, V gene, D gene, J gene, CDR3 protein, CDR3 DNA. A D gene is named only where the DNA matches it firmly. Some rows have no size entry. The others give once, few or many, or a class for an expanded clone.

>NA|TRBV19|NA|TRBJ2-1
CASKQGYTNEQFF
TGTGCCAGTAAACAGGGATATACAAATGAGCAGTTCTTC
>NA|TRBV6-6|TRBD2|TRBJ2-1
CASSYSAGGQGEQFF
TGTGCCAGCAGTTACTCAGCGGGAGGGCAGGGTGAGCAGTTCTTC
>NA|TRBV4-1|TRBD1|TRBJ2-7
CASSPETGGLTYEQYF
TGCGCCAGCAGCCCGGAAACAGGGGGCCTTACCTACGAGCAGTACTTC
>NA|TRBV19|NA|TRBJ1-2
CASSAGRENYGYTF
TGTGCCAGTAGTGCTGGCCGGGAGAACTATGGCTACACCTTC
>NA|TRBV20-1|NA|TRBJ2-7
CSASYRDWNYEQYF
TGCAGTGCTAGTTACCGGGACTGGAACTACGAGCAGTACTTC
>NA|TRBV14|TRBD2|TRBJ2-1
CASSQDALLAGGQTQQFF
TGTGCCAGCAGCCAAGATGCCCTCCTAGCGGGAGGACAAACACAGCAGTTCTTC
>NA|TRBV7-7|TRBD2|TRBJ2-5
CASMISGNRQETQYF
TGTGCTAGCATGATTAGCGGGAACAGACAAGAGACCCAGTACTTC
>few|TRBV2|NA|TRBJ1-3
CASSAATRSGNTIYF
TGTGCCAGCAGTGCCGCGACAAGGTCTGGAAACACCATATATTTT
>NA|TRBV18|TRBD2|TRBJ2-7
CASSSQPTSGMYEQYF
TGTGCCAGCTCATCCCAACCGACTAGCGGGATGTACGAGCAGTACTTC
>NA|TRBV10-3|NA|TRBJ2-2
CAISEGDFGSGELFF
TGTGCCATCAGTGAGGGGGACTTCGGTTCCGGGGAGCTGTTTTTT